A selection of T cell receptor beta chains follows, all from one sample in a study of shared clonotypes between healthy human individuals. Sequenced by immunoSEQ multiplex PCR; TCRdb stores in-frame clones only, minus some. Among some 2.1 million clones listed, 85% to 95% were seen once. The sequenced sample consisted of naive CD4+ T cells sorted from blood. The receptor source for this set is a man in his late teens or twenties in good health. Both conserved end residues are part of each CDR3. A D gene is named only where the DNA matches it firmly. A clone size is listed for some rows: how often the clone was seen (once, few, many), or a class if it is expanded.

TRBJ2-1,15,once,TRBD1,TRBV5-1,TGCGCCAGCAGCGTAAGGGACAGCTCCTACAATGAGCAGTTCTTC,CASSVRDSSYNEQFF
TRBJ2-3,12,.,.,TRBV11-3,TGTGCCAGCAGCAGAGGTGGGGATACGCAGTATTTT,CASSRGGDTQYF
TRBJ2-3,16,once,TRBD2,TRBV4-1,TGCGCCAGCAGCCAAACCGGGGGGGTTTTTGCAGATACGCAGTATTTT,CASSQTGGVFADTQYF
TRBJ2-5,17,.,TRBD2,TRBV30,TGTGCCTGGAGCCTCCGACTAGCGGGAGACCGCGGGGAGACCCAGTACTTC,CAWSLRLAGDRGETQYF
TRBJ2-7,14,.,TRBD2,TRBV9,TGTGCCAGCAGCGCGCTAGCGGGATTGGGAGAGCAGTACTTC,CASSALAGLGEQYF
TRBJ2-7,14,once,.,TRBV5-5,TGTGCCAGCAGCTTGTATGAAGGGGGCTACGAGCAGTACTTC,CASSLYEGGYEQYF
TRBJ2-7,15,.,.,TRBV5-6,TGTGCCAGCAGCCCCGGACCGACAGGATACTACGAGCAGTACTTC,CASSPGPTGYYEQYF
TRBJ2-5,13,once,.,TRBV7-2,TGTGCCAGCAGTTCCAGATTGAAAGAGACCCAGTACTTC,CASSSRLKETQYF
TRBJ2-7,15,.,TRBD1,TRBV6-1,TGTGCCAGCCGCCCCCAGGGGGCATTTTACGCCGAGCAGTACTTC,CASRPQGAFYAEQYF
TRBJ1-6,12,.,.,TRBV30,TGTGCCTGGAGTTCTAAGAATTCACCCCTCCACTTT,CAWSSKNSPLHF
TRBJ1-5,16,.,.,TRBV2,TGTGCCAGCGCGGGGGCAGAACGACCAAGCAATCAGCCCCAGCATTTT,CASAGAERPSNQPQHF
TRBJ1-3,13,.,.,TRBV5-1,TGCGCCAGCAGCCCAGAGGTGGGAAACACCATATATTTT,CASSPEVGNTIYF
TRBJ1-4,14,.,.,TRBV18,TGTGCCAGCTCACCTCGGGGAACTAATGAAAAACTGTTTTTT,CASSPRGTNEKLFF
TRBJ2-6,16,.,.,TRBV30,TGTGCCTGGAGCCTGGGGGCGATGGCTGGGGCCAACGTCCTGACTTTC,CAWSLGAMAGANVLTF
TRBJ2-1,15,.,.,TRBV11-3,TGTGCCAGCAGCCGTGACGGGAGCTCCTACAATGAGCAGTTCTTC,CASSRDGSSYNEQFF
TRBJ1-2,16,few,TRBD1,TRBV25-1,TGTGCCAGCAGTGACCCACGGGAATCACAGGGGTTTGGCTACACCTTC,CASSDPRESQGFGYTF
TRBJ1-4,16,.,.,TRBV6-5,TGTGCCAGCAGTTACTCGGCTTCCTGGGCTAATGAAAAACTGTTTTTT,CASSYSASWANEKLFF
TRBJ1-1,15,.,.,TRBV21-1,TGTGCCAGCAGAGGACTCTACACAATTCGCACTGAAGCTTTCTTT,CASRGLYTIRTEAFF
TRBJ2-5,16,once,.,TRBV7-3,TGTGCCAGCAGCTTAAGGGGCAGGGGATCCCAAGAGACCCAGTACTTC,CASSLRGRGSQETQYF
TRBJ2-1,15,once,.,TRBV18,TGTGCCAGCCATAGGGACACCTCTTACTACAATGAGCAGTTCTTC,CASHRDTSYYNEQFF